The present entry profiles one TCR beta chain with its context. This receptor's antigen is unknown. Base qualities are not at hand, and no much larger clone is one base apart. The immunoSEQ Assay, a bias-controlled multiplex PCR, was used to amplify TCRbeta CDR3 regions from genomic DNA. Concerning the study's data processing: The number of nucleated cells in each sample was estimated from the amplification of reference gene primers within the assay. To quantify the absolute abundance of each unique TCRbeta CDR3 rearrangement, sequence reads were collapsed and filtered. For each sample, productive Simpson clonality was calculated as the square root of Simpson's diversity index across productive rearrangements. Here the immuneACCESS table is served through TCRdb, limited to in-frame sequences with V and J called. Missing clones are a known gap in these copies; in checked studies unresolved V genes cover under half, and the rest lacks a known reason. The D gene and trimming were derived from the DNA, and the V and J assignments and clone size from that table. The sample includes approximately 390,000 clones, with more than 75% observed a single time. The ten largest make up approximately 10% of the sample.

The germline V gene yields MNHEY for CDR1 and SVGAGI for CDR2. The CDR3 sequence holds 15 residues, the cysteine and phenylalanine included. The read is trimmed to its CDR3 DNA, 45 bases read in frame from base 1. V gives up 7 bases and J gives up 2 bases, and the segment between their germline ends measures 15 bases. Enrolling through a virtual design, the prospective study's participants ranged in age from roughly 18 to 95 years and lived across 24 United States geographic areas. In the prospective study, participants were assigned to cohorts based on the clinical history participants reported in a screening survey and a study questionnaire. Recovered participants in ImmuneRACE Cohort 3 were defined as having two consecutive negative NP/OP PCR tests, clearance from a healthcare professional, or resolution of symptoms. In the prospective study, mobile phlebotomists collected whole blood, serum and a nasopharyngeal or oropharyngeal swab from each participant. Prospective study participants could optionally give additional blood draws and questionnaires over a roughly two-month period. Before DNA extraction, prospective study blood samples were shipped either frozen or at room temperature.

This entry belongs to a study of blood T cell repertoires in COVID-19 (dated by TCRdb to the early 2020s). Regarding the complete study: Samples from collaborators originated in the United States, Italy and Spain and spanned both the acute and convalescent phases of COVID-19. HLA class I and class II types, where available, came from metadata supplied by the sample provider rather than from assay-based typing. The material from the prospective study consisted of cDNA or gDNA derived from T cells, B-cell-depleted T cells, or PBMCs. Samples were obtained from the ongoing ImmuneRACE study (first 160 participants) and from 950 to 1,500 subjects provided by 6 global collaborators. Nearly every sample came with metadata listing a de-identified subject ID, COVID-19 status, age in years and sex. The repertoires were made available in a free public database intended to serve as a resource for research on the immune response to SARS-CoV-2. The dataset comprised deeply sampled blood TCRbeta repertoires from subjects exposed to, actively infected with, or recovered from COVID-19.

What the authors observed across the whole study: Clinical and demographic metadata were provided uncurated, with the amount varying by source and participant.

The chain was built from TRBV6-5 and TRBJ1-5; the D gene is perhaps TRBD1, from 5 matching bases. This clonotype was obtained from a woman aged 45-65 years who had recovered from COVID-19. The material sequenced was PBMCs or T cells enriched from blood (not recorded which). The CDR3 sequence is CASTQGVAGNQPQHF. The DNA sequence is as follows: TGTGCCAGCACTCAGGGTGTTGCTGGCAATCAGCCCCAGCATTTT.